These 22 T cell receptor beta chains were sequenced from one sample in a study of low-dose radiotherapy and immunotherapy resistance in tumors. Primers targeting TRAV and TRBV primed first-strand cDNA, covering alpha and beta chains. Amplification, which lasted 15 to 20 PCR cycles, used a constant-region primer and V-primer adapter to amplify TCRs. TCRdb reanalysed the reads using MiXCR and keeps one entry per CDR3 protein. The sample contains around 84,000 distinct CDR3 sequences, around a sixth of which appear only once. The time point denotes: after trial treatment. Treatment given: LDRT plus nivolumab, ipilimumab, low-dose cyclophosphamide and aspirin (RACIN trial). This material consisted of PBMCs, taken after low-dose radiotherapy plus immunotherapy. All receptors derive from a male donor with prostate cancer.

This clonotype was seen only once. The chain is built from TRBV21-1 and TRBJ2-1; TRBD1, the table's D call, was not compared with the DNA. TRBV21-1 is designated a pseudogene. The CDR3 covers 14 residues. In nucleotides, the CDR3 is TGTGCCAGCAGCAAAGCCTACCGGGAACCAGAGCAGTTCTTC. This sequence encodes CASSKAYREPEQFF.

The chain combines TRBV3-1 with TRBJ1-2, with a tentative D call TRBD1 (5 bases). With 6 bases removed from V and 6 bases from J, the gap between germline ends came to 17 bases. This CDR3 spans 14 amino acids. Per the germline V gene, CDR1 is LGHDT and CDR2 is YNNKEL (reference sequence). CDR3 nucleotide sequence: TGTGCCAGCAGTCCAACCCCAGGGCGGGATGGCTACACCTTC. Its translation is CASSPTPGRDGYTF.

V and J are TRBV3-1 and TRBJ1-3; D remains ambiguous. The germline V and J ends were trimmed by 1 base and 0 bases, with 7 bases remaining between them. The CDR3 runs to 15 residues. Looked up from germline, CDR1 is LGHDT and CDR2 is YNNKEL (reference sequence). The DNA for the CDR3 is TGTGCCAGCAGCCAAGGGGTTCACTCTGGAAACACCATATATTTT. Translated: CASSQGVHSGNTIYF.

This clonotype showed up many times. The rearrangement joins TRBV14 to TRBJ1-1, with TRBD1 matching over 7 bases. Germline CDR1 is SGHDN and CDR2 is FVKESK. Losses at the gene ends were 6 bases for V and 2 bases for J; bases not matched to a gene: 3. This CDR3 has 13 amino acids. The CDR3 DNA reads TGTGCCAGCAGGTACAGGGGTAACACTGAAGCTTTCTTT. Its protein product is CASRYRGNTEAFF.

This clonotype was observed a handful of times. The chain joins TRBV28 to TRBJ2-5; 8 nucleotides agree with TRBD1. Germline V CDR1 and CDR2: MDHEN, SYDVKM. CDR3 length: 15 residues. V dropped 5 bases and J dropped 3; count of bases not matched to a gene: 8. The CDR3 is CASSIARTGKETQYF. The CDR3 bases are TGTGCCAGCAGTATAGCTCGGACAGGGAAAGAGACCCAGTACTTC.

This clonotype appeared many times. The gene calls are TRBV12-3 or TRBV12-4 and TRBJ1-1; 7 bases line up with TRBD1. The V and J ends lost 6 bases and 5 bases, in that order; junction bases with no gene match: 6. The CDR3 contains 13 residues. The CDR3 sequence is CASSPGGTTEAFF. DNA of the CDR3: TGTGCCAGCAGCCCAGGGGGTACGACTGAAGCTTTCTTT.

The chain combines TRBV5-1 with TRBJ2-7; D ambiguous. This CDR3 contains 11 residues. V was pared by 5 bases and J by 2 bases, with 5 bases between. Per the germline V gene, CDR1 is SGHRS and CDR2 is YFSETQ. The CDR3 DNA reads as TGCGCCAGCAGGGAGACCTACGAGCAGTACTTC. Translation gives CASRETYEQYF.

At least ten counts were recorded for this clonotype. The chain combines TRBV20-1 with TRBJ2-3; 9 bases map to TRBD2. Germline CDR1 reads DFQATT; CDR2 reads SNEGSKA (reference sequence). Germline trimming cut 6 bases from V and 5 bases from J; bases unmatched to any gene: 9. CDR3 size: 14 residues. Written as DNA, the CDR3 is TGCAGTGCCCTAGGCGGGAGGGGTGGAGATACGCAGTATTTT. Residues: CSALGGRGGDTQYF.

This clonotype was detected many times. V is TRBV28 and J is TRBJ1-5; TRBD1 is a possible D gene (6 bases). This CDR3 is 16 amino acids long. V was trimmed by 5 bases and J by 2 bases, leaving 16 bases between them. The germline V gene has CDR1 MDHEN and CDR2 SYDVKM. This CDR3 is CASSPSGVLGNQPQHF. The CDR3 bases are TGTGCCAGCAGTCCGTCAGGGGTTTTGGGCAATCAGCCCCAGCATTTT.

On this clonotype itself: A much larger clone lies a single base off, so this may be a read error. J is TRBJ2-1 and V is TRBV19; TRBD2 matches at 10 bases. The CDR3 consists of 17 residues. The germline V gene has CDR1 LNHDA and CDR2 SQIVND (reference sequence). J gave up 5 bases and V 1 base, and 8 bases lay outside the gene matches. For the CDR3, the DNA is TGTGCCAGTAGTATAGTTTTACTAGCGGGATCCCACAATGAGCAGTTCTTC. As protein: CASSIVLLAGSHNEQFF.

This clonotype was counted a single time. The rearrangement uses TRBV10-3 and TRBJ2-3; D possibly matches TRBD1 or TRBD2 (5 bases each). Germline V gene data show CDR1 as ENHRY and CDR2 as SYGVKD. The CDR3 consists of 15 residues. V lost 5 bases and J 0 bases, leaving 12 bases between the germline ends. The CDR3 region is CAISSGTTSTDTQYF. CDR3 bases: TGTGCCATCAGTTCCGGGACGACTAGCACAGATACGCAGTATTTT.

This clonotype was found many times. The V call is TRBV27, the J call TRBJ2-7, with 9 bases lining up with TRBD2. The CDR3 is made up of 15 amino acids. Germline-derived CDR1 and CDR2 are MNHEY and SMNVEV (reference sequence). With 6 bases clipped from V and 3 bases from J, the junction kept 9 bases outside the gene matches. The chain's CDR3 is CASRRDMTSGYEQYF. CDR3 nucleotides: TGTGCCAGCAGACGGGATATGACTAGCGGCTACGAGCAGTACTTC.

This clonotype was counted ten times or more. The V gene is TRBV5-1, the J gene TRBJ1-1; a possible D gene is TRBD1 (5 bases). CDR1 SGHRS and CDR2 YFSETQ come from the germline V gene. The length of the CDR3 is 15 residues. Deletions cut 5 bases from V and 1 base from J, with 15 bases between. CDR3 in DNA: TGCGCCAGCAGGCCTCGGGGGGATTCGAACACTGAAGCTTTCTTT. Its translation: CASRPRGDSNTEAFF.

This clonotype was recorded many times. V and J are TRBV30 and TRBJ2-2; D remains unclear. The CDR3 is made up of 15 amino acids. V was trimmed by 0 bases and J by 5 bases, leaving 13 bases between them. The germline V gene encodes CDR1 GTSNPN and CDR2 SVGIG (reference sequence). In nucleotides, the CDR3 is TGTGCCTGGAGTGTACCGGAGAGGCGGACCGGGGAGCTGTTTTTT. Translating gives CAWSVPERRTGELFF.

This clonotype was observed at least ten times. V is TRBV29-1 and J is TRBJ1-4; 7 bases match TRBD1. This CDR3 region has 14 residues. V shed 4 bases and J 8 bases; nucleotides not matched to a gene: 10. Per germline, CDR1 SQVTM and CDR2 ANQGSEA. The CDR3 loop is CSVATGSRVEKLFF. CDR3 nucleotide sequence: TGCAGCGTTGCGACAGGGTCACGGGTGGAAAAACTGTTTTTT.

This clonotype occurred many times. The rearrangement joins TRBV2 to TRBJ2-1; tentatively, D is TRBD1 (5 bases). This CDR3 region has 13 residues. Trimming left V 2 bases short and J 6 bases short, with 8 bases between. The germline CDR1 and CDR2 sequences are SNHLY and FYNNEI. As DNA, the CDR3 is TGTGCCAGCAGTGAACGCAGGGCCAATGAGCAGTTCTTC. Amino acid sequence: CASSERRANEQFF.

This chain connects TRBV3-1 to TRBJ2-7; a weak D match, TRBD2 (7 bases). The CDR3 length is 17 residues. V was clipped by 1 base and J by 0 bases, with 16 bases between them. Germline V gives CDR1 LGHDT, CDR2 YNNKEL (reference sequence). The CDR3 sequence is CASSQARGRASSYEQYF. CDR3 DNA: TGTGCCAGCAGCCAAGCTAGGGGGAGGGCCAGCTCCTACGAGCAGTACTTC.

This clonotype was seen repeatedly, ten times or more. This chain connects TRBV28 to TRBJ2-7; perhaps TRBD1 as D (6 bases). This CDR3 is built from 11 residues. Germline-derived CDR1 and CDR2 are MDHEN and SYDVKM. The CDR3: CGTTGSYEQYF. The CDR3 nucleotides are TGTGGAACTACAGGGTCCTACGAGCAGTACTTC.

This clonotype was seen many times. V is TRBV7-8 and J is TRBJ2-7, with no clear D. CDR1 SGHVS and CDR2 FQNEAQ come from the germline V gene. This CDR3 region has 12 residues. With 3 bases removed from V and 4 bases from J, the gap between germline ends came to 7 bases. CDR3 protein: CASSFWEYEQYF. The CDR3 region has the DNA TGTGCCAGCAGCTTCTGGGAATACGAGCAGTACTTC.

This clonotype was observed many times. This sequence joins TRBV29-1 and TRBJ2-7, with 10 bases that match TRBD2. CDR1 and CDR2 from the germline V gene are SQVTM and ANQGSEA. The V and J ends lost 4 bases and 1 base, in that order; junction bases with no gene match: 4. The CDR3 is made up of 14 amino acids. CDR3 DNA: TGCAGCGTTGGTGTAGCGGGAGGATCCTACGAGCAGTACTTC. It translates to CSVGVAGGSYEQYF.

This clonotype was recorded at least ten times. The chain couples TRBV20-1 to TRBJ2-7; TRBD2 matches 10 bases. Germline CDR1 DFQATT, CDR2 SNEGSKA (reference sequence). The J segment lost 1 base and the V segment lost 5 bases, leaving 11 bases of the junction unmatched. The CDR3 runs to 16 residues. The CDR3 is CSAGGTSVENSYEQYF. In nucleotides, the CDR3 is TGCAGTGCTGGTGGGACTAGCGTCGAAAATTCCTACGAGCAGTACTTC.

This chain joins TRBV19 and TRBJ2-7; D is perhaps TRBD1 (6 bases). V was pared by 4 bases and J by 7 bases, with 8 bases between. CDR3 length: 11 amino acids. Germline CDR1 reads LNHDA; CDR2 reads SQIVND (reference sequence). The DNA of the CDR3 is TGTGCCAGTAGTAAGGACAGAGAGCAGTACTTC. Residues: CASSKDREQYF.